The next 31 T cell receptor beta chains were all read from a single sample in a study of neurological immune-mediated disorders. Time point noted: longitudinal time-point 2. Each CDR3 protein gets one entry after TCRdb re-called the 5' RACE reads with MiXCR. The data contain under 100,000 distinct CDR3 sequences, about 12% of them singletons. The sample comprised PBMCs. Source of these receptors: a female donor with HTLV-1-associated myelopathy (HAM/TSP).

The sample holds many counts of this clonotype. The gene calls are TRBV20-1 and TRBJ2-2; maybe TRBD1 (6 bases). The CDR3 has 15 residues. V was cut by 1 base and J by 5 bases, with 14 bases left in between. CDR1 and CDR2 (germline): DFQATT, SNEGSKA (reference sequence). The CDR3 region is CSARVVTGLTGELFF. CDR3 coding DNA: TGCAGTGCTAGAGTGGTAACAGGGTTAACCGGGGAGCTGTTTTTT.

On this clonotype: This may arise from a read error, as a much more abundant clone is one base away. The chain links TRBV25-1 to TRBJ2-7; D might be TRBD2 (6 bases). CDR3 length equals 14 residues. V was shortened by 8 bases and J by 4 bases, with 18 bases between the two germline ends. Germline V gene data show CDR1 as MGHDK and CDR2 as SYGVNS. CDR3 in amino acids: CASEKAGGVYEQYF. The CDR3 DNA sequence: TGTGCCAGCGAAAAGGCTGGCGGGGTGTACGAGCAGTACTTC.

Comments on this clonotype: Possible read error: a much larger clone is one base away. J is TRBJ2-3 and V is TRBV20-1, with TRBD1 identical over 10 bases. The CDR3 consists of 15 residues. Germline-derived CDR1 and CDR2 are DFQATT and SNEGSKA (reference sequence). The CDR3 nucleotides read TGCGGTGCTAGAAAAAGACAGGGGGCGTCAGATACGCAGTATTTT. Translating it yields CGARKRQGASDTQYF.

The chain joins TRBV7-9 to TRBJ1-1; no clear D gene. Trimming pared 2 bases from V and 0 bases from J, leaving 10 bases between. The CDR3 contains 15 residues. Germline loops: CDR1 SEHNR, CDR2 FQNEAQ (reference sequence). The CDR3 DNA sequence: TGTGCCAGCAGCTTATCGAGCATCATGAACACTGAAGCTTTCTTT. Its translation is CASSLSSIMNTEAFF.

This clonotype was observed many times. The genes are TRBV3-1 and TRBJ1-6; D is possibly TRBD1 (5 bases). Looked up from germline, CDR1 is LGHDT and CDR2 is YNNKEL (reference sequence). The CDR3 spans 14 residues. The ends were cut back, 1 base at V and 9 bases at J, with 10 bases in the middle. The CDR3, as DNA: TGTGCCAGCAGCCAAGTTTACGGGGGTTCACCCCTCCACTTT. Translated: CASSQVYGGSPLHF.

There are many counts of this clonotype. DNA of the CDR3: TGTGCCAGCAGCTTACAGGGACAGTCTGGTGGGGAGCAGTTCTTC. Translated, it gives CASSLQGQSGGEQFF. The chain is built from TRBV11-2 and TRBJ2-1, with 7 bases matching TRBD1. The germline V gene has CDR1 SGHAT and CDR2 FQNNGV. Trimming removed 2 bases from V and 10 bases from J; junction bases left unmatched: 11. This CDR3 is 15 amino acids long.

This clonotype has at least ten counts. The rearrangement links TRBV12-3 or TRBV12-4 to TRBJ1-2; D might be TRBD1 (6 bases). The CDR3 has 14 amino acids. The ends were cut back, 6 bases at V and 4 bases at J, with 15 bases in the middle. CDR3 residues: CASSPNRASYGYTF. The CDR3 nucleotides are TGTGCCAGCAGCCCCAACAGGGCCTCCTATGGCTACACCTTC.

This clonotype was counted ten times or more. The rearrangement uses TRBV7-3 and TRBJ2-1; 8 bases align to TRBD2. The CDR3 is 15 amino acids. The V segment lost 1 base and the J segment 4 bases; nucleotides outside the gene matches: 3. Germline V gene data show CDR1 as SGHTA and CDR2 as FQGTGA. Written as DNA, the CDR3 is TGTGCCAGCAGCTTAAAGCGGGGGCTATACAATGAGCAGTTCTTC. The encoded protein is CASSLKRGLYNEQFF.

This clonotype was seen many times. The rearrangement uses TRBV9 and TRBJ2-3; TRBD2 matches 10 bases. The CDR3 is 17 amino acids. J lost 2 bases, V lost 4 bases, and 10 bases had no gene match. Germline-derived CDR1 and CDR2 are SGDLS and YYNGEE. The CDR3 sequence: CASSSLSGGAVTDTQYF. Written as DNA, the CDR3 is TGTGCCAGCAGCTCCCTCAGCGGGGGGGCCGTCACAGATACGCAGTATTTT.

V and J are TRBV12-3 or TRBV12-4 and TRBJ2-7, with D possibly TRBD2 on 5 matching bases. The CDR3 totals 14 residues. V lost 3 bases to trimming and J lost 2 bases, with 11 bases between them. The chain's CDR3 is CASSLMDSPYEQYF. In DNA form, the CDR3 reads TGTGCCAGCAGTTTGATGGACTCTCCCTACGAGCAGTACTTC.

The table lists this clonotype with many counts. V is TRBV6-6 and J is TRBJ1-1, with a tentative D call TRBD1 (6 bases). The CDR3 loop spans 13 amino acids. Germline CDR1 reads MNHNY; CDR2 reads SVGAGI (reference sequence). V was cut by 11 bases and J by 5 bases, with 18 bases left in between. CDR3 nucleotides: TGTGCCGCCTCGAACGGGGGGCGAACTGAAGCTTTCTTT. Translated, it gives CAASNGGRTEAFF.

Notes on this clonotype: A read error may be the cause here, since a much bigger clone is one base away. The chain is built from TRBV20-1 and TRBJ1-1, with D unclear. Germline-derived CDR1 and CDR2 are DFQATT and SNEGSKA (reference sequence). Trimming cost V 6 bases and J 7 bases, with 21 bases left between them. The CDR3 is 14 amino acids. The CDR3 DNA reads as TGCAGTGCCACCCCGGGATTTTTAGGCAATGAAGCTTTCTTT. Translating gives CSATPGFLGNEAFF.

Regarding this clonotype: A much larger clone differs by one base, so this may be a read error. The conserved phenylalanine or tryptophan is not found at the CDR3 terminus, so this likely reflects a read error. V and J are TRBV7-2 and TRBJ2-6; no firm D call. Germline V gene sequence: CDR1 SGHTA, CDR2 FQGNSA. Trimming cost V 4 bases and J 2 bases, with 9 bases left between them. This CDR3 is built from 15 residues. CDR3 DNA: TGTGCCAGCAGCTCTACCGCGACTGGGGCCAACGTCCTGACTTTG. This codes for CASSSTATGANVLTL.

The chain employs TRBV5-1 and TRBJ1-1, with D possibly TRBD1 on 6 matching bases. The CDR3 is 14 amino acids. Trimming cost V 0 bases and J 3 bases, with 9 bases left between them. Looked up from germline, CDR1 is SGHRS and CDR2 is YFSETQ. DNA for the CDR3: TGCGCCAGCAGCTTGGGGGGGGCGGACACTGAAGCTTTCTTT. It encodes CASSLGGADTEAFF.

This clonotype has ten or more counts. This sequence joins TRBV9 and TRBJ2-6; D gene unclear. From germline, CDR1 is SGDLS and CDR2 YYNGEE. V lost 2 bases, J lost 0 bases, and 6 bases lay in between. This CDR3 contains 15 residues. CDR3 DNA: TGTGCCAGCAGCGTGGGCAGCTCTGGGGCCAACGTCCTGACTTTC. This codes for CASSVGSSGANVLTF.

This clonotype appeared a few times. The chain employs TRBV30 and TRBJ1-3; TRBD1 might be the D (5 bases). Germline V gene sequence: CDR1 GTSNPN, CDR2 SVGIG (reference sequence). Trimming pared 5 bases from V and 1 base from J, leaving 9 bases between. The CDR3 is 13 amino acids. Here the CDR3 DNA reads TGTGCCTGGGGACATCCGTCTGGAAACACCATATATTTT. This gives the protein CAWGHPSGNTIYF.

This clonotype was detected many times. CDR3 coding DNA: TGCGCCAGCAGCTCCCGTTCGGGGGTCTCTGGGGCCAACGTCCTGACTTTC. Amino acids: CASSSRSGVSGANVLTF. V is TRBV5-1 and J is TRBJ2-6; D is possibly TRBD2 (6 bases). The CDR3 has 17 residues. The germline V gene has CDR1 SGHRS and CDR2 YFSETQ. V dropped 3 bases and J dropped 0 bases, with 13 bases sitting between them. The whole variable domain, remainder taken from reference TRBV5-1 and TRBJ2-6, is KAGVTQTPRYLIKTRGQQVTLSCSPISGHRSVSWYQQTPGQGLQFLFEYFSETQRNKGNFPGRFSGRQFSNSRSEMNVSTLELGDSALYLCASSSRSGVSGANVLTFGAGSRLTVL.

This clonotype showed up many times. The genes are TRBV4-2 and TRBJ2-3; the D is unclear. Per the germline V gene, CDR1 is LGHNA and CDR2 is YNFKEQ. V was clipped by 0 bases and J by 3 bases, with 1 base between them. The CDR3 loop spans 12 amino acids. CDR3 nucleotide sequence: TGTGCCAGCAGCCAAGAAACAGATACGCAGTATTTT. As protein: CASSQETDTQYF.

A note on this clonotype: A much larger clone differs from this one at a single base, so this may be a read error. The chain is built from TRBV5-1 and TRBJ2-5, with 9 bases lining up with TRBD1. With 4 bases clipped from V and 2 bases from J, the junction kept 9 bases outside the gene matches. Germline loops: CDR1 SGHRS, CDR2 YFSETQ. The CDR3 totals 16 residues. CDR3: CASSIGTGIGQETQYF. The CDR3 DNA sequence: TGCGCCAGCAGCATCGGGACAGGGATAGGTCAAGAGACCCAGTACTTC. Looking up the rest from reference TRBV5-1 and TRBJ2-5 gives the full variable domain: KAGVTQTPRYLIKTRGQQVTLSCSPISGHRSVSWYQQTPGQGLQFLFEYFSETQRNKGNFPGRFSGRQFSNSRSEMNVSTLELGDSALYLCASSIGTGIGQETQYFGPGTRLLVL.

In its sample, this clonotype was seen many times. V is TRBV5-1 and J is TRBJ2-7; tentatively, D is TRBD2 (6 bases). V gave up 4 bases and J gave up 2 bases, with 13 bases separating them. The CDR3 has 14 residues. The germline V gene has CDR1 SGHRS and CDR2 YFSETQ. This chain's CDR3 is CASSRGEGPYEQYF. CDR3 DNA sequence: TGCGCCAGCAGCCGCGGGGAAGGGCCCTACGAGCAGTACTTC.

V gene TRBV6-2 or TRBV6-3 combines with J gene TRBJ2-5; no clear D. Germline V CDR1 and CDR2: MNHEY, SVGEGT. The CDR3 consists of 12 residues. V was shortened by 6 bases and J by 5 bases, with 10 bases between the two germline ends. The DNA of the CDR3 is TGTGCCAGCAGGTACCCTGGGGAGACCCAGTACTTC. Translating gives CASRYPGETQYF.

This clonotype was seen many times. The chain has TRBV12-3 or TRBV12-4 and TRBJ1-2; 10 bases align to TRBD1. V was clipped by 4 bases and J by 6 bases; unmatched bases: 8. This CDR3 has 15 amino acids. The CDR3 loop is CASSSHGTGDDGYTF. The CDR3 nucleotides are TGTGCCAGCAGTTCACACGGGACAGGGGACGATGGCTACACCTTC.

Notes on this clonotype: With a much larger clone just one base away, this may be a read error. The rearrangement uses TRBV20-1 and TRBJ2-1, with D perhaps matching TRBD1 or TRBD2 (5 bases each). V lost 2 bases and J 7 bases, leaving 21 bases between the germline ends. Looked up from germline, CDR1 is DFQATT and CDR2 is SNEGSKA (reference sequence). The CDR3 spans 16 residues. CDR3 bases: TGCAGTGCTAGATTGACGGCTATCGGGACGGGGAATGAGCAGTTCTTC. This sequence encodes CSARLTAIGTGNEQFF.

This clonotype occurred many times. The CDR3 is CAISEPRSRTQYF. CDR3 nucleotides: TGTGCCATCAGTGAGCCACGGAGCAGGACCCAGTACTTC. This chain links TRBV10-3 with TRBJ2-5, with unresolved D. Trimming stripped 2 bases from V and 7 bases from J, with 11 bases between. Germline V gene data show CDR1 as ENHRY and CDR2 as SYGVKD. The CDR3 contains 13 residues.

Concerning this clonotype itself: Since a much larger clone is just one base distant, this may be a read error. The rearrangement links TRBV18 to TRBJ2-4; D assignment may be TRBD1 or TRBD2 (5 bases each). The CDR3 runs to 14 residues. Per the germline V gene, CDR1 is KGHSH and CDR2 is LQKENI. This chain's CDR3 is CAISPGTRDTIQYF. The DNA for the CDR3 is TGTGCCATCTCACCGGGGACGAGAGATACCATTCAGTACTTC.

This clonotype was detected many times. The chain has TRBV4-1 and TRBJ2-7, with D perhaps matching TRBD1 (5 bases). The germline V gene has CDR1 MGHRA and CDR2 YSYEKL. V lost 1 base and J lost 3, with 16 bases in between. The CDR3 has 16 residues. CDR3 in amino acids: CASSQGIGETFYEQYF. In DNA form, the CDR3 reads TGCGCCAGCAGCCAAGGTATAGGGGAAACATTCTACGAGCAGTACTTC.

Ten or more counts support this clonotype. This rearrangement joins TRBV7-9 to TRBJ2-7; 7 positions agree with TRBD1. The length of the CDR3 is 15 residues. The ends lost 5 bases at V and 4 bases at J; junction bases unmatched: 11. The V gene's germline CDR1 is SEHNR and CDR2 FQNEAQ (reference sequence). The CDR3 here is CASSPRGTPRYEQYF. The CDR3, as DNA: TGTGCCAGCAGCCCCAGGGGGACCCCTAGGTACGAGCAGTACTTC. Filled out from reference TRBV7-9 and TRBJ2-7, the complete variable domain reads DTGVSQNPRHKITKRGQNVTFRCDPISEHNRLYWYRQTLGQGPEFLTYFQNEAQLEKSRLLSDRFSAERPKGSFSTLEIQRTEQGDSAMYLCASSPRGTPRYEQYFGPGTRLTVT.

This clonotype was counted only a few times. In nucleotides, the CDR3 is TGTGCCAGCAGTCTAGGGACCCTAGCCTACGAGCAGTACTTC. This gives the protein CASSLGTLAYEQYF. The gene calls are TRBV12-3 or TRBV12-4 and TRBJ2-7; D may correspond to TRBD1 or TRBD2 (5 bases each). V was clipped by 5 bases and J by 2 bases, with 13 bases between them. This CDR3 contains 14 residues.

This clonotype was recorded many times. The chain combines TRBV4-2 with TRBJ2-7; 7 nucleotides match TRBD1. Germline V gene data show CDR1 as LGHNA and CDR2 as YNFKEQ. The V segment lost 2 bases and the J segment 2 bases; nucleotides outside the gene matches: 6. This CDR3 has 15 residues. In nucleotides, the CDR3 is TGTGCCAGCAGCCAACCCGACAGGGCTACCTACGAGCAGTACTTC. It is translated as CASSQPDRATYEQYF.

This clonotype was detected ten times or more. The rearrangement uses TRBV5-1 and TRBJ2-3, with TRBD2 identical over 13 bases. The CDR3 has 16 residues. Germline CDR1 and CDR2: SGHRS and YFSETQ. The J segment lost 2 bases and the V segment lost 1 base, leaving 1 base of the junction unmatched. In DNA, the CDR3 is TGCGCCAGCAGCTTGACTAGCGGGGGGGTCACAGATACGCAGTATTTT. Its translation is CASSLTSGGVTDTQYF. Combining the CDR3 with reference TRBV5-1 and TRBJ2-3 gives the whole variable domain KAGVTQTPRYLIKTRGQQVTLSCSPISGHRSVSWYQQTPGQGLQFLFEYFSETQRNKGNFPGRFSGRQFSNSRSEMNVSTLELGDSALYLCASSLTSGGVTDTQYFGPGTRLTVL.

Many counts were recorded for this clonotype. The chain has TRBV5-1 and TRBJ2-3; 7 bases map to TRBD1. This CDR3 is 16 amino acids long. V gave up 4 bases and J gave up 0 bases; unmatched junction bases: 8. Germline CDR1 is SGHRS and CDR2 is YFSETQ. CDR3 region: CASSTHGTVSTDTQYF. The CDR3, as DNA: TGCGCCAGCAGCACCCATGGGACAGTTAGCACAGATACGCAGTATTTT.